The clone carrying this T cell receptor beta chain was counted many times. Its antigen is currently unknown. Trimming took off 0 bases at V and 8 bases at J, with 14 bases between the two ends. Germline loops: CDR1 SGHRS, CDR2 YFSETQ. The CDR3 totals 14 residues. The data originate from a study of breast tumors, draining lymph nodes, adjacent tissues. Using its own MiXCR run on the multiplex PCR reads, TCRdb lists one record per CDR3 protein. The sample comprises 200,000 or so distinct CDR3 sequences, approximately 33% of which are singletons, and approximately 4.3% rests with the top ten. Study-level findings and limits: Luminal-like breast cancer showed significantly greater tumor-nontumor repertoire similarity than basal-like breast cancer did. Data only fit, rather than demonstrated, lymph node origin of most tumor T cells. Tumors had less TCR diversity than lymph nodes, more than nontumor tissue. Data fit most tumor T cells coming from lymph node, expanding in tumor.

Breast cancer patients provided tissue from their axillary draining lymph nodes. The chain is built from TRBV5-1 and TRBJ1-2, with D maybe TRBD1 (5 bases). The receptor was isolated from a female donor with breast cancer. Some clones in this sample may be carry-over from other donors' samples. The source material was axillary lymph node tissue. The CDR3 nucleotides read TGCGCCAGCAGCTTGGAGGGGACTAGTAAGGGCTACACCTTC. It is translated as CASSLEGTSKGYTF.